The TCR beta chain under discussion was sequenced for a study of blood T cells in healthy people across ages (dated by TCRdb to the mid-2010s). Context from the whole study: In model experiments, template switching captured roughly one uniquely barcoded TCR beta cDNA molecule for every two T cells. The donors were split into four age groups: young (average about 16 years), middle-aged (roughly 39), aged (about 62) and long-lived (82). For two donors (one aged 18 to 30 and one aged 80 or older), the study analyzed two additional independent replicas of 1 million unique cDNA reads from the same blood draw. Donors of different ages were randomly distributed across sequencing lanes to avoid experimental bias. The study measured age-related changes in TCR beta repertoire diversity using deep sequencing normalized with unique cDNA molecular identifiers. Broader findings and caveats from the paper: Observed TCR beta diversity per million T cells fell roughly linearly with age, and a significant reduction was already apparent by age around 39. Compared with the aged group, the long-lived group had more naive CD4+ T cells, fewer expanded clones and increased TCR diversity, suggesting age selection. Estimates of total diversity based on one million sequenced T cells were regarded as lower bounds and as underestimates. The CMV infection status of donors was not known, potentially confounding age-related changes in expanded clonotypes. Conclusive comparison of naive and antigen-experienced compartments was prevented by the profiling of bulk unsorted PBMCs. There was a strong correlation between observed TCR beta diversity and the percentage of naive T cells measured by flow cytometry.

CDR1 WSHSY and CDR2 SAAADI were looked up in the germline V gene. Measured from the cysteine to the phenylalanine, the CDR3 is 14 residues long. The sequence is cut down to CDR3 DNA, 42 bases in frame from base 1. The V end gives up 9 bases and the J end 3 bases, leaving 7 bases in the junction not matched to a gene. Donors were a few dozen systemically healthy Caucasian individuals from Russia aged roughly 6 to 90 years. Approximately 9.3 milliliters of peripheral blood were collected from each donor into EDTA-treated Vacutainer tubes. Ficoll-Paque density-gradient centrifugation was used to isolate PBMCs, with at least 7 million obtained per sample. Total RNA was extracted from PBMCs with Trizol reagent, with at least 5.5 micrograms obtained per sample. The percentages of naive CD45RAhigh/CD27high T cells were determined by flow cytometry on a PBMC aliquot from every donor. Many counts were recorded for this clonotype. No cognate antigen has been identified for it. No qualities accompany the bases; no much larger clone lies one base away.

The library was prepared using 5' RACE. The sequencer was an Illumina HiSeq 2500. A second PCR of roughly 6 to 11 cycles was run with a J-beta primer mix and a sample-barcoded 5' primer. A unique molecular identifier was introduced onto each TCR beta cDNA molecule by a template-switch 5' adaptor carrying 12 random nucleotides. At least 3 million CDR3-containing paired-end reads were obtained from each sample. The Mint cDNA synthesis kit, primed by a TRBC-specific oligonucleotide, was used to synthesize first-strand cDNA from all RNA. Following uracil-DNA glycosylase treatment, all cDNA underwent a first 18-cycle PCR with the universal primers M1SS and BC2_uni_R. Turning to the authors' computational methods: For normalization, 1 million high-quality reads, each with a distinct molecular identifier, were randomly selected from each sample. Reads with shared molecular identifiers were discarded instead of being binned into consensus sequences. MiTCR, run with a Q25 quality threshold and the strictest error-elimination algorithm, handled CDR3 identification, clonotype clustering and error correction. A nonparametric unseen species model with Euler transformation was used to estimate a lower bound on total TCR beta diversity. TCRdb handled the public reads itself, with Q25 trimming in fastp and clone calling in MiXCR, and kept productive beta chains. Records with the same CDR3 protein are collapsed into one entry carrying the most frequent genes and DNA. The authors' filters were not applied to this entry. The sample table shows about 600,000 distinct CDR3 sequences, and 40% to 55% are seen once. The ten most abundant clones make up approximately 23% of the sample.

Here the chain combines TRBV10-2 and TRBJ2-2, and 7 junctional nucleotides match TRBD1. Material for sequencing was blood. The receptor was isolated from a man at least 80 years old in good health. The CDR3 region reads CASKLTGDTGELFF. The sequenced DNA: TGCGCCAGTAAACTCACAGGGGACACCGGGGAGCTGTTTTTT.